This TCR beta chain was found in a study of identical twins. Whole-study findings and limits: Twins shared beta out-of-frame sequences in excess, but this excess was weaker. Reduced insertions were recorded for abundant cord blood beta clonotypes, with no such pattern in memory repertoires.

Each donor (without exception) was a healthy Caucasian. This clonotype showed up many times. Antigen specificity is unknown. TCRdb processed the 5' RACE reads anew with MiXCR; each CDR3 protein has one entry. Counted here are 400,000 to 500,000 distinct CDR3 sequences, roughly 20% occurring once; the ten biggest clones make up 9.5% to 15%. V was cut by 7 bases and J by 6 bases, with 16 bases left in between. Germline V lookup: CDR1 SQVTM, CDR2 ANQGSEA. The CDR3 is made up of 12 amino acids. Sequencing was performed on naive T cells sorted from blood. This sequence originates from a man aged 50 or older in good health. V is TRBV29-1 and J is TRBJ2-7, with D hard to call. The CDR3 DNA follows: TGCAGCGCGAATCAAGTTGGCGGCGAGCAGTACTTC. It is translated as CSANQVGGEQYF.